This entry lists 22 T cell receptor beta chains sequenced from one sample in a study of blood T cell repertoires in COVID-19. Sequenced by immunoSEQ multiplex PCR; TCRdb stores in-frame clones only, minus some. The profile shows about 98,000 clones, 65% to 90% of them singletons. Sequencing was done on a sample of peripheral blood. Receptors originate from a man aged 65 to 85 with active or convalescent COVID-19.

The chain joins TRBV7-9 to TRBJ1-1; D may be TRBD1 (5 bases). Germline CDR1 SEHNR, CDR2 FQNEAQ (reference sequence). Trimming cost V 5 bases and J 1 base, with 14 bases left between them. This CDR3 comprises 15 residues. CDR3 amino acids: CASSHAGQSNTEAFF. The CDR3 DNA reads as TGTGCCAGCAGCCACGCGGGGCAGTCGAACACTGAAGCTTTCTTT.

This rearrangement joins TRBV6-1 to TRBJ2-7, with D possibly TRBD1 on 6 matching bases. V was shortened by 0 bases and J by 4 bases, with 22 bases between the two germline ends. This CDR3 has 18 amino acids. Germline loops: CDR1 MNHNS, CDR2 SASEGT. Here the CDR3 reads CASSEAEFTGLRMYEQYF. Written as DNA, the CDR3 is TGTGCCAGCAGTGAAGCCGAATTTACAGGGCTGAGGATGTACGAGCAGTACTTC.

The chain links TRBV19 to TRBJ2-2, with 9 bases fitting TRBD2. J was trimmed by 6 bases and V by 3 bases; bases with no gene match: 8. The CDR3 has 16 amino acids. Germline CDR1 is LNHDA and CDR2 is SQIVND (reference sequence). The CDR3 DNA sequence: TGTGCCAGTAGTATTTGGGGTAGCGGGGGTTCCGGGGAGCTGTTTTTT. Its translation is CASSIWGSGGSGELFF. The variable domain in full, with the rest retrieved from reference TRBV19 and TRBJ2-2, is DGGITQSPKYLFRKEGQNVTLSCEQNLNHDAMYWYRQDPGQGLRLIYYSQIVNDFQKGDIAEGYSVSREKKESFPLTVTSAQKNPTAFYLCASSIWGSGGSGELFFGEGSRLTVL.

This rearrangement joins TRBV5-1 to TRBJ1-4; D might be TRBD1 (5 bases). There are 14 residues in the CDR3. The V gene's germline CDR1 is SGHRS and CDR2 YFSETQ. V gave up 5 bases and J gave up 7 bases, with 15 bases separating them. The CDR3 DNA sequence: TGCGCCAGCAGTTTTCAGGGCTTAGGTGAAAAACTGTTTTTT. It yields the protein CASSFQGLGEKLFF.

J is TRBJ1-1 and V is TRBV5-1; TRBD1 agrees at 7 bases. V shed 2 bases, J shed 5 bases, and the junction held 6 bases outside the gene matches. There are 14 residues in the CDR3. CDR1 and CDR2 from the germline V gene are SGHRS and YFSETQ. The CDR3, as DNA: TGCGCCAGCAGCTTTACAGGGGTTTTAACTGAAGCTTTCTTT. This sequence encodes CASSFTGVLTEAFF.

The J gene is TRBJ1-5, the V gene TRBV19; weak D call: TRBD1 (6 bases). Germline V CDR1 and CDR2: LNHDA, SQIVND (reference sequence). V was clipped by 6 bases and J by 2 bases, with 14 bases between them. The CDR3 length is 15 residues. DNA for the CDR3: TGTGCCAGTAGGGACTTACAGGGCGGCAATCAGCCCCAGCATTTT. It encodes CASRDLQGGNQPQHF.

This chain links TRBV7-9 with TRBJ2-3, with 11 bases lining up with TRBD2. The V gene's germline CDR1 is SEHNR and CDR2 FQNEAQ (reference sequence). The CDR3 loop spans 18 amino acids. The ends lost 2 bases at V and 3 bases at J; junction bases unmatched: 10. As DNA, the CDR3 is TGTGCCAGCAGCTTACCCTTTAGCGGGGGGGCCGGAACAGATACGCAGTATTTT. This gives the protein CASSLPFSGGAGTDTQYF.

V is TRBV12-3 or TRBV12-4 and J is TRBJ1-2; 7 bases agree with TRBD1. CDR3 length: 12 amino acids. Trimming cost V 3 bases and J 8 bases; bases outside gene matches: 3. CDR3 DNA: TGTGCCAGCAGTTTTACAGGGGTGGGCTACACCTTC. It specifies CASSFTGVGYTF.

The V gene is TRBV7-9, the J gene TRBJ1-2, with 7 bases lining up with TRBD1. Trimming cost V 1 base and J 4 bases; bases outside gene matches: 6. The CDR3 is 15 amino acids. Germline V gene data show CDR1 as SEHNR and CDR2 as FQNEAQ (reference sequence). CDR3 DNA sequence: TGTGCCAGCAGCTTAGAGACAGGGAGAGGCTATGGCTACACCTTC. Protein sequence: CASSLETGRGYGYTF.

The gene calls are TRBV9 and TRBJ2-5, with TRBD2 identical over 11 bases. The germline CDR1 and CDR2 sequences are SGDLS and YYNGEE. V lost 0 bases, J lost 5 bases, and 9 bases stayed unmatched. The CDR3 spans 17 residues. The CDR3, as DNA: TGTGCCAGCAGCGTAGGTGCTAGCGGGGGGATGACGGAGACCCAGTACTTC. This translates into CASSVGASGGMTETQYF.

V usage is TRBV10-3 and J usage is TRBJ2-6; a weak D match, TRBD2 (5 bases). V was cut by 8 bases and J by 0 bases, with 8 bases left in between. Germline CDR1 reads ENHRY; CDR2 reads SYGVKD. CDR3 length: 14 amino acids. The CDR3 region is CAIGSISGANVLTF. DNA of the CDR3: TGTGCCATCGGGAGTATCTCTGGGGCCAACGTCCTGACTTTC.

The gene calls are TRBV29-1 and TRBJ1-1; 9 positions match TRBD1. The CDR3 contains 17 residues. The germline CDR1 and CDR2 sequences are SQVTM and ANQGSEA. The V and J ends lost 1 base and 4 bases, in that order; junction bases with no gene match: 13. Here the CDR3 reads CSVEGWTGVNRGTEAFF. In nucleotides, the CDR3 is TGCAGCGTTGAAGGATGGACAGGGGTTAATAGAGGCACTGAAGCTTTCTTT.

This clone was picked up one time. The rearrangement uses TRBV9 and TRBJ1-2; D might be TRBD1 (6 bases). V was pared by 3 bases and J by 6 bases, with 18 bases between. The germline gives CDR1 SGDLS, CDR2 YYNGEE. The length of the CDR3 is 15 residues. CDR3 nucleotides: TGTGCCAGCAGCGCCCCCGGGACATTGGGTGATGGCTACACCTTC. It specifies CASSAPGTLGDGYTF.

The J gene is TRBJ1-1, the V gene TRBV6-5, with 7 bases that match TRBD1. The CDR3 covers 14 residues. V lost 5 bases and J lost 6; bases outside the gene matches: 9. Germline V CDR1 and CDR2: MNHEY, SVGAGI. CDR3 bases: TGTGCCAGCAGTCGTACCGCGGGACAGTCTGAAGCTTTCTTT. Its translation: CASSRTAGQSEAFF.

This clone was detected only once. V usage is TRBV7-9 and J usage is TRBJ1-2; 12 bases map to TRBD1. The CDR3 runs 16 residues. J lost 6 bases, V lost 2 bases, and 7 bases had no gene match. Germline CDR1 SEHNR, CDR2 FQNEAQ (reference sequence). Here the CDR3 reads CASSLSRDRGRNGYTF. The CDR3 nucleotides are TGTGCCAGCAGCTTATCCCGGGACAGGGGGCGAAATGGCTACACCTTC.

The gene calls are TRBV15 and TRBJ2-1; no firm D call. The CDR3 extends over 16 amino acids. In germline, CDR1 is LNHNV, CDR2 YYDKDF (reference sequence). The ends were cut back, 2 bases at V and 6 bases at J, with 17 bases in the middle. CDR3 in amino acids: CATSRPQAHQRNEQFF. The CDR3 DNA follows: TGTGCCACCAGCAGACCCCAAGCCCACCAGCGCAATGAGCAGTTCTTC.

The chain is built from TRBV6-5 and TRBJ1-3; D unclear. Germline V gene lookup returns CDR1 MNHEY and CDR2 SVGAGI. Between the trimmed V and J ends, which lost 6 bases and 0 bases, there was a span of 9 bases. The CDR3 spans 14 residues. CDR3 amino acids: CASSIYSSGNTIYF. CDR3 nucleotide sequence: TGTGCCAGCAGCATCTACAGCTCTGGAAACACCATATATTTT.

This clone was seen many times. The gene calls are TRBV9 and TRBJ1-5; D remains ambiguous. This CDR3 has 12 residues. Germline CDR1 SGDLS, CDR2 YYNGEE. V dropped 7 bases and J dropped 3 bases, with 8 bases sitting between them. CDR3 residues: CASGQNNQPQHF. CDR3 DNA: TGTGCCAGCGGGCAGAACAATCAGCCCCAGCATTTT.

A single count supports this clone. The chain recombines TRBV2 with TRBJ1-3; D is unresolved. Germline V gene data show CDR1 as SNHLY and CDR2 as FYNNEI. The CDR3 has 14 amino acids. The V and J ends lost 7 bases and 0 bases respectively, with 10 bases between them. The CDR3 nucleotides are TGTGCCAGCACGGGTCTGAGCTCTGGAAACACCATATATTTT. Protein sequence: CASTGLSSGNTIYF.

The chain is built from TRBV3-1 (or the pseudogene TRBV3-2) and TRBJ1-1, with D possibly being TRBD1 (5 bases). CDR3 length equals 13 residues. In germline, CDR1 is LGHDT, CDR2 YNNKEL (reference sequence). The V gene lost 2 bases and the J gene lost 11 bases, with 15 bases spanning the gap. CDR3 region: CASSQKRGGVAFF. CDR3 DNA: TGTGCCAGCAGCCAAAAACGGGGAGGGGTGGCTTTCTTT.

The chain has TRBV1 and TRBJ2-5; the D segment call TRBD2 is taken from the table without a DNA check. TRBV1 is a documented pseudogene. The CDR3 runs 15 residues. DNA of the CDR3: TGCACCAGCAGCCAAGGGTGGGGGGTCCAAGAGACCCAGTACTTC. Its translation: CTSSQGWGVQETQYF.

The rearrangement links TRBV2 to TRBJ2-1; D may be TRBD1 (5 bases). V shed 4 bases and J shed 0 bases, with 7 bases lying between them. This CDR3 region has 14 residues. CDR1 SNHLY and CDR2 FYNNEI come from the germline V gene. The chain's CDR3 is CASSADSSYNEQFF. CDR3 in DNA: TGTGCCAGCAGTGCAGACAGCTCCTACAATGAGCAGTTCTTC.